The T cell receptor beta chain described here comes from a study of shared clonotypes between healthy human individuals. Clones were sequenced by immunoSEQ multiplex PCR, and TCRdb holds only the in-frame ones, with some missing. The sample lists millions of clones; over 85% were seen once. Germline CDR1 SGHNT, CDR2 YENEEA. After removal of 5 bases from V and 0 bases from J, the junction contained 0 bases not matched to a gene. The CDR3 covers 14 residues. The V call is TRBV11-3, the J call TRBJ2-1; 8 positions agree with TRBD2. Material: naive CD4+ T cells sorted from blood. Documented subset: CD45RA+ positively selected. This sequence was found in a man aged 18 to 29 in good health. The CDR3 sequence is CASSAGGSYNEQFF. The CDR3 DNA follows: TGTGCCAGCAGCGCGGGAGGCTCCTACAATGAGCAGTTCTTC.